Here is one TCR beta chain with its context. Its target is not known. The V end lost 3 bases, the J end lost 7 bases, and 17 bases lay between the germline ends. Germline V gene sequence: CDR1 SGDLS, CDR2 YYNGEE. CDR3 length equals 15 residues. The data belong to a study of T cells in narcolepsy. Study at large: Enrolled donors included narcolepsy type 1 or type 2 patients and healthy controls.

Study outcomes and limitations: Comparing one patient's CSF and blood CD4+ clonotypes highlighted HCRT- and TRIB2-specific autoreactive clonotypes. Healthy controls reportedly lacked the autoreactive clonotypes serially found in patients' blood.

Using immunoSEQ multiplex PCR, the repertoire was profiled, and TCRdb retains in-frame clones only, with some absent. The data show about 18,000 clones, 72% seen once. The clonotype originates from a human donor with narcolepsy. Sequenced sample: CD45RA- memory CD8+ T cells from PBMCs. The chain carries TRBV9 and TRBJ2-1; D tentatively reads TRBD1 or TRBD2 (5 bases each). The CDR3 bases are TGTGCCAGCAGCGCCGGGACGGGTCCTTTAAATGAGCAGTTCTTC. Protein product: CASSAGTGPLNEQFF.